These T cell receptor beta chains were read from a single sample in a study of blood T cells in healthy people across ages. TCRdb processed the 5' RACE reads anew with MiXCR; each CDR3 protein has one entry. The table includes 710,000 or so distinct CDR3 sequences, approximately 21% detected once. What was sequenced was blood. The receptors shown here come from a man aged 65-85 years in good health. CDR3s leave out the opening cysteine and the closing phenylalanine or tryptophan. The order of the fields is J gene, V gene, CDR3 protein.

>TRBJ1-4|TRBV20-1
SASRGHEKLF
>TRBJ2-7|TRBV6-5
ASRGGGIRSYEQY
>TRBJ1-2|TRBV20-1
SAILDRNGYT
>TRBJ2-1|TRBV18
ASSLQGATSGYNEQF
>TRBJ2-5|TRBV25-1
TSSEHRGFETQY
>TRBJ1-4|TRBV5-1
ASSWGIGEKLF
>TRBJ2-1|TRBV24-1
ATSDLAAGVYNEQF
>TRBJ1-1|TRBV29-1
SVEPGGNTEAF
>TRBJ2-4|TRBV28
ASRRLDSAKNIQY
>TRBJ2-5|TRBV20-1
SARWIGQETQY
>TRBJ1-3|TRBV3-1
ASSQDSSGNTIY
>TRBJ1-2|TRBV12-3/TRBV12-4
ASSLAGINYGYT
>TRBJ1-5|TRBV20-1
SAPFPEGGWGQPQH
>TRBJ2-3|TRBV7-2
ASSPGPSTDTQY
>TRBJ1-1|TRBV27
AGSPRQGGLEAF
>TRBJ2-1|TRBV12-3/TRBV12-4
ASSLGQGAYNEQF
>TRBJ1-2|TRBV6-1
ASSGDRPCGYT
>TRBJ2-5|TRBV7-2
ASSLAGPGETQY
>TRBJ2-4|TRBV12-3/TRBV12-4
ASSSPYGLGENIQY
>TRBJ2-4|TRBV18
AGSRGTKNIQY
>TRBJ1-2|TRBV6-2/TRBV6-3
ASSSGFFYGYT
>TRBJ1-5|TRBV11-2
ASSMDRGNQPQH
>TRBJ2-3|TRBV6-6
ASSYLMGGRTSTDTQY
>-|TRBV7-8
ASSLVGLAVVSEQF
>TRBJ2-2|TRBV5-1
ASTRRRPGTGELF
>TRBJ2-7|TRBV7-6
ASSLDPNVLREQY
>TRBJ1-1|TRBV3-1
ASSHGGRGSEAF
>TRBJ1-5|TRBV6-2/TRBV6-3
ASTYRGRGNQPQH
>TRBJ1-4|TRBV12-3/TRBV12-4
ASSLVRQPFVPNEKLF